These T cell receptor beta chains were read from a single sample in a study of CXCR3-negative and CXCR3-positive naive CD8 T cells. TCRdb re-called the 5' RACE reads, yielding one record per CDR3 amino acid sequence without DNA. The sample has fewer than 80,000 distinct CDR3 sequences; the top ten hold nearly 1.5%. Sequences were obtained from naive CXCR3- CD8+ T cells from blood. The receptor set was obtained from a human donor in good health. Some clones in this sample may be carry-over from other donors' samples. The CDR3 runs from the conserved cysteine through the conserved F or W. Fields, in order: CDR3 protein, J gene, V gene.

CDR3aa: CRASWRDTEAFF; j_gene: TRBJ1-1; v_gene: TRBV20-1
CDR3aa: CSVGTETTEAFF; j_gene: TRBJ1-1; v_gene: TRBV29-1
CDR3aa: CASGGPGANTGELFF; j_gene: TRBJ2-2; v_gene: TRBV4-1
CDR3aa: CATSRASGREQYF; j_gene: TRBJ2-7; v_gene: TRBV15
CDR3aa: CSVEDKGWGTQYF; j_gene: TRBJ2-5; v_gene: TRBV29-1
CDR3aa: CASSPWTGIEQYF; j_gene: TRBJ2-7; v_gene: TRBV5-1
CDR3aa: CASSEWTSGSRDEQFF; j_gene: TRBJ2-1; v_gene: TRBV25-1
CDR3aa: CASILRGEGQPQHF; j_gene: TRBJ1-5; v_gene: TRBV28
CDR3aa: CASSLPASYEQYF; j_gene: TRBJ2-7; v_gene: TRBV7-9
CDR3aa: CASSPRDESYEQYF; j_gene: TRBJ2-7; v_gene: TRBV7-9
CDR3aa: CASSLALSDRGYEQFF; j_gene: TRBJ2-1; v_gene: TRBV27
CDR3aa: CASLELSSYNEQFF; j_gene: TRBJ2-1; v_gene: TRBV12-3/TRBV12-4
CDR3aa: CASSLSPREELFF; j_gene: TRBJ2-2; v_gene: TRBV7-2
CDR3aa: CASSQVFPGGGNEQYF; j_gene: TRBJ2-7; v_gene: TRBV4-1